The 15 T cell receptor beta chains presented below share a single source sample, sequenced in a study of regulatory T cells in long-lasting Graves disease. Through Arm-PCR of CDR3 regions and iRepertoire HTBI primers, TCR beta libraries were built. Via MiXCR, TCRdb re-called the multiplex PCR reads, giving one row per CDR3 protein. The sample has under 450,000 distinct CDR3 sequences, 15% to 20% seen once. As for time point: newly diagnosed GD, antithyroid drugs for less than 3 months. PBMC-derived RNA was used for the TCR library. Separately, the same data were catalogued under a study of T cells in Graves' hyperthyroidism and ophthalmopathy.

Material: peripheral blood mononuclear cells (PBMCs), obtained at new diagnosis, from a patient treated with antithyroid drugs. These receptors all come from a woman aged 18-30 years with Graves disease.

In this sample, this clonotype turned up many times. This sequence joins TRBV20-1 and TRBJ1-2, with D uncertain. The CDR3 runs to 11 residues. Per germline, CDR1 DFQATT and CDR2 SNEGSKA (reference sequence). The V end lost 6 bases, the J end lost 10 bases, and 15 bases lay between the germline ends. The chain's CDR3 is CSATLRGDYTF. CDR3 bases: TGCAGTGCAACCCTTCGAGGTGACTACACCTTC.

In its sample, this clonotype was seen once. CDR3 amino acids: CASRQTGTDTQYF. DNA for the CDR3: TGTGCCAGCAGACAAACAGGAACAGATACGCAGTATTTT. V and J are TRBV6-1 and TRBJ2-3; D perhaps matches TRBD1 (5 bases). This CDR3 region has 13 residues. V dropped 6 bases and J dropped 3 bases, with 10 bases sitting between them. Germline lookup yields CDR1 MNHNS and CDR2 SASEGT.

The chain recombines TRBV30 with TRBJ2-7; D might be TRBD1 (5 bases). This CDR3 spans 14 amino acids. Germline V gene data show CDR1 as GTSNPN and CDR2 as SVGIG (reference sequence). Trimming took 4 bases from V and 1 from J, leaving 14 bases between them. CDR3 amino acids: CAWTEPQGSYEQYF. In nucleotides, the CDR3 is TGTGCCTGGACTGAACCCCAGGGATCCTACGAGCAGTACTTC.

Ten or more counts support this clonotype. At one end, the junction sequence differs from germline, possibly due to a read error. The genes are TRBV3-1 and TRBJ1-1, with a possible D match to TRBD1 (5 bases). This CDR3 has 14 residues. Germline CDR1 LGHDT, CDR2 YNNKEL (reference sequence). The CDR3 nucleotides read TGCGCCAGCAGCCAAGTTGGGGGGTACACTGAAGCTTTCTTT. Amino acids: CASSQVGGYTEAFF.

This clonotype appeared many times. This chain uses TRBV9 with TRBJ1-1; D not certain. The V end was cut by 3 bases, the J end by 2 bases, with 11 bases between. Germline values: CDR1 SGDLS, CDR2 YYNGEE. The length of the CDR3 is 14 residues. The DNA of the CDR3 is TGTGCCAGCAGCGAAACGGGGAGTAACACTGAAGCTTTCTTT. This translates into CASSETGSNTEAFF. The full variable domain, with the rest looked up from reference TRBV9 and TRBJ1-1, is DSGVTQTPKHLITATGQRVTLRCSPRSGDLSVYWYQQSLDQGLQFLIQYYNGEERAKGNILERFSAQQFPDLHSELNLSSLELGDSALYFCASSETGSNTEAFFGQGTRLTVV.

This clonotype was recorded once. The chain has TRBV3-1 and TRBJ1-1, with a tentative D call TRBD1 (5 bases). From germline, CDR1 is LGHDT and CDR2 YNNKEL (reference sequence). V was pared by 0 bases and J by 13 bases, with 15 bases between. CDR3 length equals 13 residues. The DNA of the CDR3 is TGTGCCAGCAGCCAAGATAACCGCTTGGGGGGTTTCTTT. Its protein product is CASSQDNRLGGFF.

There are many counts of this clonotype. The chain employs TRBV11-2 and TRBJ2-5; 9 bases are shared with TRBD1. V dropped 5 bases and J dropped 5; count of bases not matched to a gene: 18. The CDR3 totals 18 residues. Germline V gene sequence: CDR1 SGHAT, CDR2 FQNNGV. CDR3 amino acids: CASSPKRAGQGPRETQYF. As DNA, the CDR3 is TGTGCCAGCAGCCCCAAGCGGGCTGGACAGGGGCCCCGCGAGACCCAGTACTTC.

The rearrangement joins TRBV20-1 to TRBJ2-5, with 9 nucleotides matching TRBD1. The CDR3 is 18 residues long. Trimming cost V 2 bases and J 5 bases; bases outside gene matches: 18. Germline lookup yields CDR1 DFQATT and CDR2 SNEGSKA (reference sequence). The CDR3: CSARTTGTGRVNAETQYF. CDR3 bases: TGCAGTGCTAGAACGACCGGGACAGGGAGGGTTAATGCGGAGACCCAGTACTTC.

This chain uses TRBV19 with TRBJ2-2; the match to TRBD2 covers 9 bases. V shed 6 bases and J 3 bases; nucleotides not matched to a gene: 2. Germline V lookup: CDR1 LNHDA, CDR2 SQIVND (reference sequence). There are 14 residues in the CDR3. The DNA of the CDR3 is TGTGCCAGTAGGTTAGCGGGAGACACCGGGGAGCTGTTTTTT. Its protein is CASRLAGDTGELFF.

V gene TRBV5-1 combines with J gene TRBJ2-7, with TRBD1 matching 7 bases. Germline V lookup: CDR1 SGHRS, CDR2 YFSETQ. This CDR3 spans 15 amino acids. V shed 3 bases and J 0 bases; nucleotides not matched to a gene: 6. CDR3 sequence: CASSYDRVPSYEQYF. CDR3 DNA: TGCGCCAGCAGCTACGACAGGGTGCCCTCCTACGAGCAGTACTTC.

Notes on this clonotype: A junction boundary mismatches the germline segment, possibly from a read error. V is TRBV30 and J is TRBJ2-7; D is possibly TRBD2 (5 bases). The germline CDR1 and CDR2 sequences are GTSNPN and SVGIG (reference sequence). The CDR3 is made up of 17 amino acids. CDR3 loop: CAWSAPRWSGSSYERYF. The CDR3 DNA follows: TGTGCCTGGAGTGCGCCGAGGTGGAGCGGCAGCTCCTACGAGCGGTACTTC.

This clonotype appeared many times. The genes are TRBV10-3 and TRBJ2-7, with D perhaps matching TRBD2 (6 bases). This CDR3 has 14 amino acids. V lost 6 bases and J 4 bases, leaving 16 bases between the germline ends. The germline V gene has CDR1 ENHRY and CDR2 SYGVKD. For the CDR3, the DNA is TGTGCCATCAGGGAGGGGCCAGCTTTTTACGAGCAGTACTTC. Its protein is CAIREGPAFYEQYF.

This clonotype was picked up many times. Here the CDR3 DNA reads TGTGCCAGCAGTCCGGGAGGGGATGGCTACACCTTC. Residues: CASSPGGDGYTF. The rearrangement links TRBV27 to TRBJ1-2, with a weak D call TRBD1 (5 bases). In germline, CDR1 is MNHEY, CDR2 SMNVEV (reference sequence). Trimming left V 5 bases short and J 6 bases short, with 10 bases between. The CDR3 extends over 12 amino acids.

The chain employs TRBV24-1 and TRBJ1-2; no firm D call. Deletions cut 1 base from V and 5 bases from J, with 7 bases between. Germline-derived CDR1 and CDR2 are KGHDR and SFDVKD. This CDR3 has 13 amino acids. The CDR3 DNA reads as TGTGCCACCAGTGATTTTGCCGGGTATGGCTACACCTTC. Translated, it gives CATSDFAGYGYTF.

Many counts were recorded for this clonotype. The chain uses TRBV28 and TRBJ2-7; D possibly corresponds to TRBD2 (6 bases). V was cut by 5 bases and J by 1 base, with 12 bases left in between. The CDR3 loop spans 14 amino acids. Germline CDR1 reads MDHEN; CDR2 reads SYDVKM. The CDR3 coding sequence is TGTGCCAGCAGTCACACACGGGGGTCCTACGAGCAGTACTTC. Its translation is CASSHTRGSYEQYF.